The rows below give T cell receptor beta chains drawn from one sample of a study of T-cell memory formation after mild COVID-19. TCRdb recomputed calls from the 5' RACE reads with MiXCR, one row per CDR3 protein. In the table there are more than 450,000 distinct CDR3 sequences, roughly 18% of which are singletons. Sequenced input: PBMCs or a T cell subset sorted from them (not recorded which). The source is an adult woman who had mild COVID-19 (a few samples of this study predate the infection). Cell type and time point are not known. The CDR3 runs from the conserved cysteine through the conserved F or W. The D gene is left open where the match is weak. For some rows the clone size is stated as once, few or many, or as a class when expanded; others skip it.

>TRBV11-1|TRBJ2-7|TRBD1|-
TGTGCCAGCGCGGCAGGGGGTTCCTACGAGCAGTACTTC
CASAAGGSYEQYF
>TRBV4-3|TRBJ2-3|TRBD1|few
TGCGCCAGCAGCTCCCTACAGGGGACCCGCACAGATACGCAGTATTTT
CASSSLQGTRTDTQYF
>TRBV19|TRBJ2-5|TRBD1|-
TGTGCCAGTAGTCCGACAGGGGTCTATGAGACCCAGTACTTC
CASSPTGVYETQYF
>TRBV10-3|TRBJ2-7|-|-
TGTGCCATCGGTTCCGGGGGAAACCGCTACGAGCAGTACTTC
CAIGSGGNRYEQYF
>TRBV4-2|TRBJ2-1|TRBD2|few
TGTGCCAGCAGCCTGCGGGCCGGGGGGTCGACCTACAATGAGCAGTTCTTC
CASSLRAGGSTYNEQFF
>TRBV19|TRBJ2-3|-|few
TGTGCCAGTAGTCTTAGGACACAAACAGATACGCAGTATTTT
CASSLRTQTDTQYF
>TRBV19|TRBJ1-1|TRBD1|-
TGTGCCAGTAGTGCATACACACCGGGACAGGGGGTTAAAGTTGAAGCTTTCTTT
CASSAYTPGQGVKVEAFF
>TRBV3-1|TRBJ1-2|-|-
TGTGCCAGCAGCCAAGGTGCCAGAAACTATGGCTACACCTTC
CASSQGARNYGYTF
>TRBV24-1|TRBJ2-1|TRBD2|-
TGTGCCACCAGACCCGGGGGACTAGCGGGGCCTCACAGGTTCTTC
CATRPGGLAGPHRFF
>TRBV27|TRBJ2-3|TRBD2|-
TGTGCCAGCGGAAGCGGACTAGCGCGCACAGATACGCAGTATTTT
CASGSGLARTDTQYF
>TRBV5-5|TRBJ1-4|-|-
TGTGCCAGCAGCTTGTTGGACAGCCCTAATGAAAAACTGTTTTTT
CASSLLDSPNEKLFF
>TRBV5-1|TRBJ2-1|TRBD2|many
TGCGCCAGCAGCTTAAGGGGAGGGCTAAACTCCTACAATGAGCAGTTCTTC
CASSLRGGLNSYNEQFF
>TRBV2|TRBJ1-1|TRBD1|few
TGTGCCAGCAGCGGACAGGGGTACACTGAAGCTTTCTTT
CASSGQGYTEAFF
>TRBV2|TRBJ2-1|TRBD1|-
TGTGCCAGCAGCGGGACAGGGAAAGAAGGAAACGACAATGAGCAGTTCTTC
CASSGTGKEGNDNEQFF
>TRBV12-3/TRBV12-4|TRBJ2-3|-|-
TGTGCCAGCAGTTTCGTGAGAGATACGCAGTATTTT
CASSFVRDTQYF
>TRBV18|TRBJ2-1|-|-
TGTGCCAGCTCTGGGGAAGGCAACAATGAGCAGTTCTTC
CASSGEGNNEQFF
>TRBV12-3/TRBV12-4|TRBJ2-7|-|-
TGTGCCAGCAGTTCGAGTTTGAGTCTTGAGCAGTACTTC
CASSSSLSLEQYF
>TRBV5-1|TRBJ2-1|-|few
TGCGCCAGCGGAGGGGGTGGGACACTCCTCCACAATGAGCAGTTCTTC
CASGGGGTLLHNEQFF
>TRBV30|TRBJ2-7|-|-
TGTGCCTGGAGTCGGGACGGACACTACGAGCAGTACTTC
CAWSRDGHYEQYF
>TRBV19|TRBJ2-7|TRBD1|few
TGTGCCAGTAGTTCCGGGACAGCCCCTTCCGAGCAGTACTTC
CASSSGTAPSEQYF
>TRBV5-5|TRBJ2-3|-|-
TGTGCCAGCCTACCTACAGGAATTGGTTCGACAGATACGCAGTATTTT
CASLPTGIGSTDTQYF
>TRBV7-9|TRBJ1-2|-|many
TGTGCCAGCAGCTCTTGGACAGACCTCTATGGCTACACCTTC
CASSSWTDLYGYTF
>TRBV12-3/TRBV12-4|TRBJ2-6|-|many
TGTGCCAGCAGATCTGGCTCTGGGGCCAACGTCCTGACTTTC
CASRSGSGANVLTF
>TRBV12-3/TRBV12-4|TRBJ2-7|-|few
TGTGCCAGCAGACAAGGTGGGGTCTGGGAGCAGTACTTC
CASRQGGVWEQYF
>TRBV5-6|TRBJ2-7|TRBD1|few
TGTGCCAGCAGCGCCCGGGACAGGGACCTCTCCTACGAGCAGTACTTC
CASSARDRDLSYEQYF
>TRBV7-2|TRBJ2-5|-|-
TGTGCCAGCAGCCTATATGGGACCCAGTACTTC
CASSLYGTQYF
>TRBV29-1|TRBJ2-3|-|once
TGCAGCGTTGCTCCCAGCACAGATACGCAGTATTTT
CSVAPSTDTQYF
>TRBV6-1|TRBJ2-7|TRBD2|few
TGTGCCAGCACCCCCGGCGGGGGACTAGTCTCCTACGAGCAGTACTTC
CASTPGGGLVSYEQYF
>TRBV7-6|TRBJ2-7|TRBD1|few
TGTGCCAGCAGCTTGGGGACAGGGGGCTCCCTCTCCTACGAGCAGTACTTC
CASSLGTGGSLSYEQYF
>TRBV11-2|TRBJ2-1|-|-
TGTGCCAGCAGCTTAGATCGGGGGGCGGGGCAGTTCTTC
CASSLDRGAGQFF
>TRBV7-3|TRBJ2-7|-|-
TGTGCCAGCAGCTTAACGGATGTGAGCGAGCAGTACTTC
CASSLTDVSEQYF
>TRBV15|TRBJ2-3|TRBD2|few
TGTGCCACCAGCAGGAGCGGGAGTGCAGATACGCAGTATTTT
CATSRSGSADTQYF
>TRBV12-3/TRBV12-4|TRBJ2-7|-|-
TGTGCCAGCAGTCCCGCTCGCCCCTACGAGCAGTACTTC
CASSPARPYEQYF
>TRBV7-2|TRBJ2-1|TRBD2|few
TGTGCCAGCAGACTCCGGGGGGAGCATGGGATACCGTACAATGAGCAGTTCTTC
CASRLRGEHGIPYNEQFF
>TRBV4-2|TRBJ1-6|-|few
TGTGCCAGCACCTCCCCGGGGAGATCACCCCTCCACTTT
CASTSPGRSPLHF
>TRBV15|TRBJ1-1|-|-
TGTGCCACCAGCAGAGATTGGATGGAAAGGGGAGCCGGAGAAGCTTTCTTT
CATSRDWMERGAGEAFF
>TRBV12-3/TRBV12-4|TRBJ2-1|TRBD2|many
TGTGCCAGCAGCCCATTAGCGGGAGGGGGTGATGAGCAGTTCTTC
CASSPLAGGGDEQFF
>TRBV12-3/TRBV12-4|TRBJ1-2|-|few
TGTGCCAGCAGTCACCGGGGGTATGACTATGGCTACACCTTC
CASSHRGYDYGYTF
>TRBV5-1|TRBJ1-2|-|-
TGCGCCAGCAGCTTGCAAGGGGGGCTCTATGGCTACACCTTC
CASSLQGGLYGYTF
>TRBV20-1|TRBJ2-1|TRBD2|few
TGCAGTGCAAAACTAGCGGGAGCTAACAATGAGCAGTTCTTC
CSAKLAGANNEQFF